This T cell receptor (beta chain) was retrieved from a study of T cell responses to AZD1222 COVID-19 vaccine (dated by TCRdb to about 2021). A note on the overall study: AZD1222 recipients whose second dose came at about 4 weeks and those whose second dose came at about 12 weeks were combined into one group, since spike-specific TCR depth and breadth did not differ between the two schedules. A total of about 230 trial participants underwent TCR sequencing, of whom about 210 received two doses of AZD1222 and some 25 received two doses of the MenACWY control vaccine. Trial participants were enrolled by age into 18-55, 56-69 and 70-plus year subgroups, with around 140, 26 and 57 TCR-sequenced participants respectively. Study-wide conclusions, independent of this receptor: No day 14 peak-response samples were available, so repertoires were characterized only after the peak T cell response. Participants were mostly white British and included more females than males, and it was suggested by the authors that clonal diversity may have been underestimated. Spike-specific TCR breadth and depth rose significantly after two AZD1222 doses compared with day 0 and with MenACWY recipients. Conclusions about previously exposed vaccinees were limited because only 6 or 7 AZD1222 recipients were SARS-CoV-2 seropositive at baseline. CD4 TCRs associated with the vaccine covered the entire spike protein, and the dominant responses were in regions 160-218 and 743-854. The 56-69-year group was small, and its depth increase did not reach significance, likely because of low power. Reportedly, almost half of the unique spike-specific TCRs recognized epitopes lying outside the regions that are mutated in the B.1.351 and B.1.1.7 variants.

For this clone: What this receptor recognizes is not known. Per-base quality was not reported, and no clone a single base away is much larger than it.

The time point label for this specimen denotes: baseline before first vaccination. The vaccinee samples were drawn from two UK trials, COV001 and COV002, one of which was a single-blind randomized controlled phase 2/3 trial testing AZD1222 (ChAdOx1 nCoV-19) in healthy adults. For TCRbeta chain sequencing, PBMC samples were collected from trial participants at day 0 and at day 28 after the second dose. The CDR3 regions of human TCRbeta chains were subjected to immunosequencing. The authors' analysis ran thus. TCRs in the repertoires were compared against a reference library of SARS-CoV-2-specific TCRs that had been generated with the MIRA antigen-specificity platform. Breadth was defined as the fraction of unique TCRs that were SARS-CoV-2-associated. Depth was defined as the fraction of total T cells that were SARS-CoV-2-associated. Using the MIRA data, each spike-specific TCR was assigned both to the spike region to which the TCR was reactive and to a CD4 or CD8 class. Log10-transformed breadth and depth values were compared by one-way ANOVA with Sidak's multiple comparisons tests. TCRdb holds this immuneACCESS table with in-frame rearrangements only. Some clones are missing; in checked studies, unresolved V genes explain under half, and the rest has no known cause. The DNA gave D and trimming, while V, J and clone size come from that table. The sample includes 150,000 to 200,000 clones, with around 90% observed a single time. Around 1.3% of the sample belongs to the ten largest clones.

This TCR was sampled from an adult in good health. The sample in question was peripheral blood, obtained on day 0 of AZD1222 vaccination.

The base sequence is TGTGCCAGCAGCTCCTACTCTGGGGCCAACGTCCTGACTTTC. Translated, it gives CASSSYSGANVLTF. The chain was built from TRBV7-2 and TRBJ2-6, with the D gene not confidently named. The CDR3 spans 14 residues, from the cysteine through the phenylalanine. The DNA shown is the 42-base CDR3, in frame from base 1. Via the germline V gene, CDR1 is SGHTA and CDR2 FQGNSA. V loses 4 bases, J loses 0 bases, and the germline ends lie 4 bases apart.